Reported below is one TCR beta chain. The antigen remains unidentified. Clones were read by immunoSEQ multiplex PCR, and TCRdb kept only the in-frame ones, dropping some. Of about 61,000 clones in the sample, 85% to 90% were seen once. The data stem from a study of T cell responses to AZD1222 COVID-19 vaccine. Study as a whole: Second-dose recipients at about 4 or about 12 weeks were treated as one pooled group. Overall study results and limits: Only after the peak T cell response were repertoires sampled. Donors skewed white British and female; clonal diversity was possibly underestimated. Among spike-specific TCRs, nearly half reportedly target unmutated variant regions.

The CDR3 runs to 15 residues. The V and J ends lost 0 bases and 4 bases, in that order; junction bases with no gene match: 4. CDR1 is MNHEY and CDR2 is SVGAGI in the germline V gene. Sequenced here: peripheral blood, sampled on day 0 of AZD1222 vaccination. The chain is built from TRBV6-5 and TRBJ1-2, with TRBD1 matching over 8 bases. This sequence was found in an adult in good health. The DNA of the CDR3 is TGTGCCAGCAGTTACTCTGGGGGGACAGGCTATGGCTACACCTTC. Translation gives CASSYSGGTGYGYTF.